The 21 T cell receptor beta chains listed next were all sequenced from one sample in a study of beta chain features in type 1 diabetes. The whole isolated RNA underwent reverse transcription, so sequencing captured expressed TCRB transcripts. The assay was immunoSEQ multiplex PCR, and TCRdb's table has in-frame clones only and misses some. The table has 310,000 or so clones, about 10% seen once. The sequencing input was naive CD4+ T cells from blood. The receptors were gathered from a woman in her thirties in good health.

This rearrangement joins TRBV30 to TRBJ2-3; weak D call: TRBD2 (5 bases). There are 13 residues in the CDR3. The germline gives CDR1 GTSNPN, CDR2 SVGIG (reference sequence). V lost 2 bases, J lost 6 bases, and 12 bases lay in between. The CDR3 protein is CAWSPYPGDTQYF. In nucleotides, the CDR3 is TGTGCCTGGAGTCCATACCCGGGGGATACGCAGTATTTT.

The sample holds many counts of this clone. The genes are TRBV4-3 and TRBJ1-1; D gene unclear. Germline V lookup: CDR1 LGHNA, CDR2 YSLEER. This CDR3 is built from 13 residues. With 1 base removed from V and 8 bases from J, the gap between germline ends came to 11 bases. The CDR3 DNA follows: TGCGCCAGCAGCCAAGTTAGCGAACGGGAAGCTTTCTTT. Translated: CASSQVSEREAFF.

In this sample, this clone turned up a few times. V usage is TRBV7-8 and J usage is TRBJ2-1, with a possible D match to TRBD2 (5 bases). Per germline, CDR1 SGHVS and CDR2 FQNEAQ. The CDR3 is 14 residues long. Trimming removed 5 bases at V and 3 bases at J, with 11 bases between. The CDR3 nucleotides are TGTGCCAGCAGCGCCACTAGGATCTACAATGAGCAGTTCTTC. It translates to CASSATRIYNEQFF.

This clone was picked up a small number of times. The chain uses TRBV6-5 and TRBJ2-7; TRBD1 aligns across 9 bases. The CDR3 is made up of 15 amino acids. Unmatched junction bases numbered 8, after V lost 5 bases and J lost 3 bases. Germline lookup yields CDR1 MNHEY and CDR2 SVGAGI. CDR3 nucleotides: TGTGCCAGCAGTGGCGGTGGGACAGGGCACTACGAGCAGTACTTC. Translation gives CASSGGGTGHYEQYF.

The chain carries TRBV5-4 and TRBJ2-5; a weak D match, TRBD1 (6 bases). The CDR3 totals 15 residues. The germline CDR1 and CDR2 sequences are SGHNT and YYREEE (reference sequence). Trimming cost V 4 bases and J 0 bases, with 13 bases left between them. The CDR3 DNA sequence: TGTGCCAGCAGCCGGGGCTGGGACAACCAAGAGACCCAGTACTTC. Protein sequence: CASSRGWDNQETQYF.

This clone was seen a few times. This sequence joins TRBV7-9 and TRBJ2-3; no firm D call. The CDR3 totals 14 residues. Trimming took 5 bases from V and 0 from J, leaving 9 bases between them. In germline, CDR1 is SEHNR, CDR2 FQNEAQ (reference sequence). CDR3 sequence: CASSPRVSTDTQYF. The CDR3 coding sequence is TGTGCCAGCAGCCCCCGGGTCAGCACAGATACGCAGTATTTT.

This chain links TRBV28 with TRBJ2-7, with 8 bases identical to TRBD2. Trimming removed 5 bases from V and 4 bases from J; junction bases left unmatched: 10. The CDR3 sequence is 15 residues long. Germline V lookup: CDR1 MDHEN, CDR2 SYDVKM. The CDR3 sequence is CASSPPGTSRYEQYF. The DNA of the CDR3 is TGTGCCAGCAGTCCCCCTGGGACTAGTCGGTACGAGCAGTACTTC.

This clone was found a few times. The chain carries TRBV4-3 and TRBJ2-1; 7 bases map to TRBD1. The germline V gene encodes CDR1 LGHNA and CDR2 YSLEER. Trimming took 2 bases from V and 4 from J; bases not matched to a gene: 2. This CDR3 has 14 residues. In DNA form, the CDR3 reads TGCGCCAGCAGCCAAACAGGGGTTTACAATGAGCAGTTCTTC. Translating it yields CASSQTGVYNEQFF.

The chain uses TRBV11-3 and TRBJ2-1, with TRBD2 identical over 7 bases. Germline values: CDR1 SGHNT, CDR2 YENEEA. The V and J ends lost 5 bases and 7 bases, in that order; junction bases with no gene match: 11. The CDR3 extends over 15 amino acids. CDR3 DNA: TGTGCCAGCAGCCAACGCGGGGGAGTCATGAATGAGCAGTTCTTC. It translates to CASSQRGGVMNEQFF.

This sequence joins TRBV29-1 and TRBJ2-1; 9 nucleotides agree with TRBD2. The germline gives CDR1 SQVTM, CDR2 ANQGSEA. The V segment lost 7 bases and the J segment 4 bases; nucleotides outside the gene matches: 8. This CDR3 is built from 14 residues. CDR3 coding DNA: TGCAGCGCTCTGACTAGCGGCCCTTACAATGAGCAGTTCTTC. This encodes CSALTSGPYNEQFF.

This clone was seen a few times. V usage is TRBV5-1 and J usage is TRBJ2-7; possible D gene TRBD2, 6 bases. The CDR3 length is 13 residues. CDR1 SGHRS and CDR2 YFSETQ come from the germline V gene. Trimming took off 8 bases at V and 1 base at J, with 13 bases between the two ends. This CDR3 reads CASTIAESYEQYF. CDR3 DNA: TGCGCCAGTACAATAGCGGAATCCTACGAGCAGTACTTC.

This clone was seen a few times. Distinct nucleotide sequences in the sample also encode this CDR3. V is TRBV5-4 and J is TRBJ2-3; weak D call: TRBD2 (5 bases). CDR1 and CDR2 (germline): SGHNT, YYREEE (reference sequence). Deletions cut 2 bases from V and 2 bases from J, with 12 bases between. The length of the CDR3 is 15 residues. Here the CDR3 reads CASSFKGGSTDTQYF. CDR3 DNA sequence: TGTGCCAGCAGCTTTAAGGGCGGGTCCACAGATACGCAGTATTTT.

In its sample, this clone was seen a few times. V usage is TRBV9 and J usage is TRBJ1-1; TRBD1 matches at 7 bases. V shed 5 bases, J shed 1 base, and the junction held 8 bases outside the gene matches. The CDR3 is made up of 15 amino acids. In germline, CDR1 is SGDLS, CDR2 YYNGEE. CDR3 amino acids: CASSSRQGANTEAFF. In DNA, the CDR3 is TGTGCCAGCAGTTCAAGACAGGGAGCGAACACTGAAGCTTTCTTT.

This clone has a handful of counts. The genes are TRBV7-2 and TRBJ2-5; D not certain. CDR3 length: 15 residues. The V and J ends lost 1 base and 2 bases respectively, with 11 bases between them. Germline V gene sequence: CDR1 SGHTA, CDR2 FQGNSA. CDR3 DNA: TGTGCCAGCAGCTTAGATCTCATTCTACAAGAGACCCAGTACTTC. Protein sequence: CASSLDLILQETQYF.

This clone was counted between two and nine times. The rearrangement links TRBV29-1 to TRBJ2-1; D gene unclear. Per germline, CDR1 SQVTM and CDR2 ANQGSEA. V was clipped by 4 bases and J by 5 bases, with 6 bases between them. This CDR3 is built from 11 residues. The CDR3: CSVARNNEQFF. CDR3 DNA sequence: TGCAGCGTTGCCAGGAACAATGAGCAGTTCTTC.

As to this clone: The junction departs from the called germline gene at one end, perhaps through a read error. J is TRBJ2-7 and V is TRBV19; 8 nucleotides line up with TRBD1. The CDR3 totals 13 residues. From germline, CDR1 is LNHDA and CDR2 SQIVND (reference sequence). CDR3 DNA: TGTGCCAGTAGTATAGAGCCGGGACAGGCCACATTCTTC. Translated, it gives CASSIEPGQATFF.

The rearrangement uses TRBV2 and TRBJ1-1, with a possible D match to TRBD1 (6 bases). The germline V and J ends were trimmed by 5 bases and 5 bases, with 15 bases remaining between them. Germline V lookup: CDR1 SNHLY, CDR2 FYNNEI. This CDR3 has 14 residues. In DNA form, the CDR3 reads TGTGCCAGCAGTCCACAGGGAATCGGGACTGAAGCTTTCTTT. It codes for CASSPQGIGTEAFF.

The CDR3 bases are TGTGCCTGGACCACCGGGACAACCTACGAGCAGTACTTC. It is translated as CAWTTGTTYEQYF. V is TRBV30 and J is TRBJ2-7; tentative D call: TRBD1 (6 bases). Germline-derived CDR1 and CDR2 are GTSNPN and SVGIG (reference sequence). The V end lost 4 bases, the J end lost 2 bases, and 12 bases lay between the germline ends. This CDR3 spans 13 amino acids.

In this sample, this clone turned up a few times. Other DNA sequences in this specimen translate into the identical CDR3. This chain joins TRBV28 and TRBJ2-7; D unclear. The CDR3 is 12 residues long. Germline lookup yields CDR1 MDHEN and CDR2 SYDVKM. V lost 2 bases, J lost 3 bases, and 5 bases lay in between. This chain's CDR3 is CASSLPGYEQYF. CDR3 bases: TGTGCCAGCAGTTTACCAGGCTACGAGCAGTACTTC.

Only a few counts were recorded for this clone. This chain's CDR3 is CASSLGLTSNHEQYF. CDR3 DNA sequence: TGTGCCAGCAGCTTAGGTCTAACTAGTAATCACGAGCAGTACTTC. The rearrangement links TRBV7-6 to TRBJ2-7, with D maybe TRBD2 (5 bases). Germline V lookup: CDR1 SGHVS, CDR2 FNYEAQ. This CDR3 contains 15 residues. V lost 1 base and J lost 5, with 15 bases in between.

The V gene is TRBV7-2, the J gene TRBJ2-1; 13 nucleotides line up with TRBD2. Germline assignment: CDR1 SGHTA and CDR2 FQGNSA. Losses at the gene ends were 5 bases for V and 0 bases for J; bases not matched to a gene: 4. The CDR3 has 17 amino acids. Here the CDR3 DNA reads TGTGCCAGCAGCCCGAGACTAGCGGGGGGCTCCTACAATGAGCAGTTCTTC. As protein: CASSPRLAGGSYNEQFF.